This T cell receptor (beta chain) was identified in a study of cytomegalovirus exposure and HLA in healthy donors. Study observations and caveats: Specificity of three CMV-associated chains for CMV antigens was verified in vitro.

V dropped 0 bases and J dropped 2; count of bases not matched to a gene: 5. Germline-derived CDR1 and CDR2 are ENHRY and SYGVKD. The CDR3 runs 17 residues. Primers: 60 Vbeta forward and 13 Jbeta reverse. Clones were sequenced by immunoSEQ multiplex PCR, and TCRdb holds only the in-frame ones, with some missing. The data show 90,000 to 110,000 clones, with just under 80% seen just once and 1.3% held by the top ten. With regard to this clone: Its target is unknown.

Sequenced: PBMCs. The gene calls are TRBV10-3 and TRBJ2-5, with 11 bases identical to TRBD2. The clonotype comes from a man younger than 45 in good health and CMV-seronegative. CDR3 nucleotides: TGTGCCATCAGTGAGTCCTGGGGACTAGCGGATCAAGAGACCCAGTACTTC. Amino acids: CAISESWGLADQETQYF.